The 30 T cell receptor beta chains below were found in one sample sequenced in a study of identical twins. Via MiXCR, TCRdb re-called the 5' RACE reads, giving one row per CDR3 protein. The data contain some 1,700,000 distinct CDR3 sequences, 25% to 35% of them singletons. The sample comprised cord blood. These receptors originate from a newborn girl in good health.

The CDR3 DNA reads TGTGCCAGTAGTATGCCCTCCTATCAGCCCCAGCATTTT. Protein: CASSMPSYQPQHF. The chain joins TRBV19 to TRBJ1-5; no definite D call. The CDR3 has 13 amino acids. Germline assignment: CDR1 LNHDA and CDR2 SQIVND (reference sequence). V was pared by 3 bases and J by 5 bases, with 8 bases between.

This clonotype was seen more than once but under ten times. The chain uses TRBV24-1 and TRBJ2-3; TRBD1 matches 9 bases. CDR3 length: 17 amino acids. The V segment lost 1 base and the J segment 3 bases; nucleotides outside the gene matches: 7. Germline loops: CDR1 KGHDR, CDR2 SFDVKD. The CDR3 region has the DNA TGTGCCACCAGTGATTTAGGGACAGGGAGAGAGACAGATACGCAGTATTTT. Translation: CATSDLGTGRETDTQYF.

This clonotype was recorded a few times. The J gene is TRBJ1-2, the V gene TRBV4-1; 7 bases map to TRBD1. The CDR3 contains 15 residues. V lost 0 bases, J lost 0 bases, and 1 base stayed unmatched. From germline, CDR1 is MGHRA and CDR2 YSYEKL. CDR3 DNA: TGCGCCAGCAGCCAAGAGGGACAGACTAACTATGGCTACACCTTC. Translating gives CASSQEGQTNYGYTF.

This clonotype was detected only a few times. CDR3 DNA: TGCGCCAGCACTCTAGCGGGGGGTCGATTAGACAATGAGCAGTTCTTC. Protein sequence: CASTLAGGRLDNEQFF. The chain uses TRBV10-2 and TRBJ2-1; 11 bases are a match to TRBD2. Losses at the gene ends were 7 bases for V and 5 bases for J; bases not matched to a gene: 10. The germline V gene encodes CDR1 WSHSY and CDR2 SAAADI. There are 16 residues in the CDR3.

This chain connects TRBV21-1 to TRBJ2-3; no check of the table's D call, TRBD1, against the DNA was made. TRBV21-1 is designated a pseudogene. The CDR3 is 13 amino acids. Here the CDR3 reads CASSKEQGDTQYF. Here the CDR3 DNA reads TGTGCCAGCAGCAAAGAACAGGGGGATACGCAGTATTTT.

The chain's CDR3 is CSASSQNTDTQYF. In DNA, the CDR3 is TGCAGTGCCTCGTCACAGAACACAGATACGCAGTATTTT. The chain employs TRBV20-1 and TRBJ2-3; no definite D call. V lost 6 bases and J 2 bases, leaving 12 bases between the germline ends. CDR1 and CDR2 from the germline V gene are DFQATT and SNEGSKA (reference sequence). This CDR3 contains 13 residues.

This clonotype has only a few counts. The rearrangement joins TRBV5-1 to TRBJ2-5; unclear D gene. This CDR3 contains 13 residues. V lost 1 base to trimming and J lost 11 bases, with 15 bases between them. Per germline, CDR1 SGHRS and CDR2 YFSETQ. The CDR3 DNA reads TGCGCCAGCAGCTTGACTCGAGACAATGAGCAGTACTTC. Its translation is CASSLTRDNEQYF.

The chain's CDR3 is CASSQVWPNYGYTF. The DNA of the CDR3 is TGTGCCAGCAGCCAGGTCTGGCCTAACTATGGCTACACCTTC. This chain links TRBV3-1 with TRBJ1-2; D not resolved. V lost 3 bases and J lost 0, with 8 bases in between. From germline, CDR1 is LGHDT and CDR2 YNNKEL (reference sequence). The CDR3 length is 14 residues.

This clonotype was detected only a few times. The chain carries TRBV5-1 and TRBJ1-2, with D possibly being TRBD1 (5 bases). The germline CDR1 and CDR2 sequences are SGHRS and YFSETQ. Trimming stripped 7 bases from V and 3 bases from J, with 16 bases between. The CDR3 spans 14 residues. As DNA, the CDR3 is TGCGCCAGCTCAACGCGGGACCCCGACTATGGCTACACCTTC. Its protein product is CASSTRDPDYGYTF.

The chain is built from TRBV7-2 and TRBJ2-1; the D gene is possibly TRBD2 (7 bases). Per the germline V gene, CDR1 is SGHTA and CDR2 is FQGNSA. V was cut by 5 bases and J by 7 bases, with 18 bases left in between. The CDR3 consists of 15 residues. CDR3 bases: TGTGCCAGCAGCGTGGGGGGGGCGCGGGTGAATGAGCAGTTCTTC. Translating gives CASSVGGARVNEQFF. Looking up the rest from reference TRBV7-2 and TRBJ2-1 gives the full variable domain: GAGVSQSPSNKVTEKGKDVELRCDPISGHTALYWYRQSLGQGLEFLIYFQGNSAPDKSGLPSDRFSAERTGGSVSTLTIQRTQQEDSAVYLCASSVGGARVNEQFFGPGTRLTVL.

The V and J genes are TRBV7-9 and TRBJ1-1; D call uncertain. The CDR3 has 11 residues. Germline V CDR1 and CDR2: SEHNR, FQNEAQ (reference sequence). Trimming left V 5 bases short and J 7 bases short, with 8 bases between. The CDR3: CASSPDGEAFF. The CDR3 nucleotides read TGTGCCAGCAGCCCGGACGGTGAAGCTTTCTTT. Based on the CDR3 plus reference TRBV7-9 and TRBJ1-1, the full variable domain is DTGVSQNPRHKITKRGQNVTFRCDPISEHNRLYWYRQTLGQGPEFLTYFQNEAQLEKSRLLSDRFSAERPKGSFSTLEIQRTEQGDSAMYLCASSPDGEAFFGQGTRLTVV.

This chain uses TRBV20-1 with TRBJ2-3; 8 bases align to TRBD2. Looked up from germline, CDR1 is DFQATT and CDR2 is SNEGSKA (reference sequence). The CDR3 has 15 amino acids. V dropped 6 bases and J dropped 4; count of bases not matched to a gene: 12. The CDR3 sequence: CSAPIGGRISDTQYF. DNA of the CDR3: TGCAGTGCCCCAATAGGCGGGAGGATCTCAGATACGCAGTATTTT.

This clonotype has a handful of counts. This chain joins TRBV10-3 and TRBJ2-5, with D hard to call. Germline CDR1 and CDR2: ENHRY and SYGVKD. The CDR3 runs 13 residues. Trimming removed 0 bases at V and 3 bases at J, with 5 bases between. The CDR3 loop is CAISESSEETQYF. CDR3 in DNA: TGTGCCATCAGTGAGTCTTCGGAAGAGACCCAGTACTTC.

The V call is TRBV29-1, the J call TRBJ2-7; 8 nucleotides match TRBD1. The V gene end was trimmed by 0 bases and the J gene end by 0 bases; junction bases not matched to a gene: 7. The CDR3 totals 16 residues. From germline, CDR1 is SQVTM and CDR2 ANQGSEA. The CDR3 sequence is CSVEDGGQASSYEQYF. CDR3 coding DNA: TGCAGCGTTGAAGACGGGGGACAGGCGAGCTCCTACGAGCAGTACTTC.

This clonotype has ten or more counts. The CDR3 loop is CATSDPGQNYGYTF. The CDR3 DNA sequence: TGTGCCACCAGTGATCCGGGACAGAACTATGGCTACACCTTC. This chain connects TRBV24-1 to TRBJ1-2; 7 bases line up with TRBD1. Germline V gives CDR1 KGHDR, CDR2 SFDVKD. The V and J ends lost 3 bases and 2 bases, in that order; junction bases with no gene match: 2. The CDR3 has 14 residues.

This clonotype was seen a few times. The V call is TRBV20-1, the J call TRBJ2-1, with D hard to call. CDR1 and CDR2 (germline): DFQATT, SNEGSKA (reference sequence). CDR3 length: 10 residues. V was trimmed by 4 bases and J by 9 bases, leaving 7 bases between them. The CDR3 spells CSATLGEQFF. Written as DNA, the CDR3 is TGCAGTGCTACATTAGGTGAGCAGTTCTTC.

There are a few counts of this clonotype. This rearrangement joins TRBV27 to TRBJ2-3, with 8 bases lining up with TRBD2. Trimming took 0 bases from V and 4 from J; bases not matched to a gene: 3. This CDR3 is built from 15 residues. CDR1 MNHEY and CDR2 SMNVEV come from the germline V gene (reference sequence). This chain's CDR3 is CASSLSYGGADTQYF. Here the CDR3 DNA reads TGTGCCAGCAGTTTATCATACGGGGGGGCAGATACGCAGTATTTT.

The chain couples TRBV7-9 to TRBJ1-1; TRBD1 is a possible D gene (5 bases). Deletions cut 6 bases from V and 5 bases from J, with 13 bases between. CDR1 SEHNR and CDR2 FQNEAQ come from the germline V gene (reference sequence). The length of the CDR3 is 13 residues. CDR3 coding DNA: TGTGCCAGCAGTTCGGGGCCCAAAACTGAAGCTTTCTTT. This translates into CASSSGPKTEAFF. Complete variable domain (other parts from reference TRBV7-9 and TRBJ1-1): DTGVSQNPRHKITKRGQNVTFRCDPISEHNRLYWYRQTLGQGPEFLTYFQNEAQLEKSRLLSDRFSAERPKGSFSTLEIQRTEQGDSAMYLCASSSGPKTEAFFGQGTRLTVV.

The CDR3 bases are TGTGCCAGCAGTCCCCGGGGGAACTTAAACTATGGCTACACCTTC. Its translation is CASSPRGNLNYGYTF. The chain joins TRBV27 to TRBJ1-2; tentatively, D is TRBD1 (5 bases). Germline V gives CDR1 MNHEY, CDR2 SMNVEV (reference sequence). V lost 5 bases, J lost 2 bases, and 15 bases lay in between. The CDR3 sequence is 15 residues long.

This chain connects TRBV20-1 to TRBJ2-5, with TRBD1 matching over 8 bases. CDR1 and CDR2 from the germline V gene are DFQATT and SNEGSKA (reference sequence). V was clipped by 5 bases and J by 0 bases; unmatched bases: 8. There are 15 residues in the CDR3. The CDR3 DNA follows: TGCAGTGCTTCCACCGGGACAGGCTACCAAGAGACCCAGTACTTC. Translation gives CSASTGTGYQETQYF.

V and J are TRBV20-1 and TRBJ2-7, with D tentatively TRBD1 or TRBD2 (5 bases each). The CDR3 totals 13 residues. Germline CDR1 reads DFQATT; CDR2 reads SNEGSKA (reference sequence). Trimming removed 5 bases from V and 3 bases from J, with 14 bases in between. CDR3 nucleotides: TGCAGTGCTGAAACCGGGACGGGCTACGAGCAGTACTTC. Its translation: CSAETGTGYEQYF.

This clonotype was seen more than once but under ten times. The V call is TRBV7-6, the J call TRBJ2-5, with D possibly TRBD2 on 6 matching bases. The CDR3 runs to 16 residues. V was shortened by 5 bases and J by 0 bases, with 16 bases between the two germline ends. Germline CDR1 is SGHVS and CDR2 is FNYEAQ. For the CDR3, the DNA is TGTGCCAGCAGCCAAAAAACTAGCTTGTACCAAGAGACCCAGTACTTC. Translating it yields CASSQKTSLYQETQYF.

The chain is built from TRBV20-1 and TRBJ2-3, with TRBD2 matching 8 bases. Germline CDR1 and CDR2: DFQATT and SNEGSKA (reference sequence). V lost 5 bases, J lost 2 bases, and 15 bases stayed unmatched. This CDR3 contains 17 residues. This chain's CDR3 is CSAHTSGLPPSTDTQYF. CDR3 nucleotides: TGCAGTGCTCATACTAGCGGCCTACCCCCTTCCACAGATACGCAGTATTTT.

The chain uses TRBV28 and TRBJ1-1; 8 bases align to TRBD1. Looked up from germline, CDR1 is MDHEN and CDR2 is SYDVKM. This CDR3 region has 13 residues. Germline trimming cut 10 bases from V and 8 bases from J; bases unmatched to any gene: 12. The CDR3 region has the DNA TGTGCCACCGCTATAGGACAGGGTTCGGAAGCTTTCTTT. It encodes CATAIGQGSEAFF.

Many counts were recorded for this clonotype. The V gene is TRBV3-1, the J gene TRBJ2-7; no reliable D call. This CDR3 has 13 amino acids. V dropped 6 bases and J dropped 0 bases, with 9 bases sitting between them. Germline lookup yields CDR1 LGHDT and CDR2 YNNKEL (reference sequence). The CDR3 reads CASRPASSYEQYF. The CDR3, as DNA: TGTGCCAGCAGACCAGCTTCCTCCTACGAGCAGTACTTC.

The chain is built from TRBV5-6 and TRBJ2-2; D is possibly TRBD1 or TRBD2 (5 bases each). Trimming cost V 1 base and J 0 bases, with 10 bases left between them. The CDR3 runs 16 residues. Per the germline V gene, CDR1 is SGHDT and CDR2 is YYEEEE. The chain's CDR3 is CASSLLGDPNTGELFF. In nucleotides, the CDR3 is TGTGCCAGCAGCTTGTTGGGGGATCCGAACACCGGGGAGCTGTTTTTT.

This clonotype was seen more than once but under ten times. The CDR3 protein is CASSLEAAGMDEQFF. DNA for the CDR3: TGTGCCAGCAGTTTGGAGGCAGCAGGGATGGATGAGCAGTTCTTC. V is TRBV27 and J is TRBJ2-1, with D perhaps given as TRBD1 or TRBD2 (5 bases each). Germline lookup yields CDR1 MNHEY and CDR2 SMNVEV (reference sequence). Trimming left V 3 bases short and J 8 bases short, with 17 bases between. The CDR3 runs to 15 residues.

Regarding this clonotype: This may come from a read error, since a much larger clone is one base off. The chain joins TRBV29-1 to TRBJ2-7, with 12 positions matching TRBD2. Germline CDR1 and CDR2: SQVTM and ANQGSEA. The CDR3 runs to 16 residues. CDR3 in amino acids: CSVPFSGTSGPYEQYF. The CDR3 DNA sequence: TGCAGCGTTCCATTCTCCGGGACTAGCGGGCCCTATGAGCAGTACTTC.

The chain links TRBV4-1 to TRBJ2-7, with D unresolved. V dropped 0 bases and J dropped 6 bases, with 12 bases sitting between them. This CDR3 has 14 residues. Per the germline V gene, CDR1 is MGHRA and CDR2 is YSYEKL. The CDR3 is CASSQEILSFEQYF. As DNA, the CDR3 is TGCGCCAGCAGCCAAGAGATCCTAAGTTTCGAGCAGTACTTC.

This clonotype turned up a few times. V usage is TRBV4-1 and J usage is TRBJ2-1; D ambiguous. Germline CDR1 and CDR2: MGHRA and YSYEKL. CDR3 length: 17 residues. Trimming stripped 4 bases from V and 0 bases from J, with 16 bases between. CDR3 in amino acids: CASSPASARSSYNEQFF. CDR3 in DNA: TGCGCCAGCAGCCCCGCGAGCGCCAGAAGCTCCTACAATGAGCAGTTCTTC.